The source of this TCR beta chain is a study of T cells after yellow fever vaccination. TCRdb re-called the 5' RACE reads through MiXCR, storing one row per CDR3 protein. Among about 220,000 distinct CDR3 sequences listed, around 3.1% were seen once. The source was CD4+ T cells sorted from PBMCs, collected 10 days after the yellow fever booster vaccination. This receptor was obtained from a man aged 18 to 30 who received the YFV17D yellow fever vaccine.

CDR3 nucleotides: TGTGCCAGCAGCTCAAGTGGGGGGGCTCATTCACCCCTCCACTTT. Protein sequence: CASSSSGGAHSPLHF. This sequence joins TRBV5-4 and TRBJ1-6, with D possibly TRBD1 on 6 matching bases. Germline CDR1 and CDR2: SGHNT and YYREEE (reference sequence). CDR3 length: 15 amino acids. Trimming cost V 3 bases and J 8 bases, with 15 bases left between them. The full variable domain, rest sourced from reference TRBV5-4 and TRBJ1-6, is ETGVTQSPTHLIKTRGQQVTLRCSSQSGHNTVSWYQQALGQGPQFIFQYYREEENGRGNFPPRFSGLQFPNYSSELNVNALELDDSALYLCASSSSGGAHSPLHFGNGTRLTVT.